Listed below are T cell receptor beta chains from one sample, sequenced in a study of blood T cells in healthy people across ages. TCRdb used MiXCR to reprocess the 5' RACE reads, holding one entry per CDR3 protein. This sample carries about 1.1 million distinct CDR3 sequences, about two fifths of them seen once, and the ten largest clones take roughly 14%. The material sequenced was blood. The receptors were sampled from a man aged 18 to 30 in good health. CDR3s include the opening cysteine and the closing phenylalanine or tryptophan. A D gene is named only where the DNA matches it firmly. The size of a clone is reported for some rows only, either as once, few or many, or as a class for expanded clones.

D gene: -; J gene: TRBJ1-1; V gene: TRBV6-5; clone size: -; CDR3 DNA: TGTGCCAGCAGCCTCCCGTCTAGGGACACTGAAGCTTTCTTT; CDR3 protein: CASSLPSRDTEAFF
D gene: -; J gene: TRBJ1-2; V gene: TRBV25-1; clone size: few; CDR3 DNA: TGTGCCAGCAGTGAATCAGGGTTCAATCGGCTTGGCTACACCTTC; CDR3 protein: CASSESGFNRLGYTF
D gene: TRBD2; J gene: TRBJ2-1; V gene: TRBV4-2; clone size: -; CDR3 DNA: TGTGCCAGCAGCCAAGGACTAGCGGGGTTCTACAATGAGCAGTTCTTC; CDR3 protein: CASSQGLAGFYNEQFF
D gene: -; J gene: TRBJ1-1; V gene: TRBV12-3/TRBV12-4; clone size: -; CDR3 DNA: TGTGCCAGCAGTTTCGGGGGGGCTCCCCACACTGAAGCTTTCTTT; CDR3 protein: CASSFGGAPHTEAFF
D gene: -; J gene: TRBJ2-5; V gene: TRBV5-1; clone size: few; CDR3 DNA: TGCGCCAGCAGCGATGGGGGGTCTAGAGAGACCCAGTACTTC; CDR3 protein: CASSDGGSRETQYF
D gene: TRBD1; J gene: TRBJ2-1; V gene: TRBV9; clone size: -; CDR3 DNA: TGTGCCAGCAGCGTAGGGACAGGGGTGAACAATGAGCAGTTCTTC; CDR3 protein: CASSVGTGVNNEQFF
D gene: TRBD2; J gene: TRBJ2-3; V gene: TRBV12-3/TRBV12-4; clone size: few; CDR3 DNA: TGTGCCAGCAGCCAAAAAGCGGGAACGCAGTATTTT; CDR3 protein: CASSQKAGTQYF
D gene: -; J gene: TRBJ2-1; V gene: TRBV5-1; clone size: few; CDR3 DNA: TGCGCCAGCAGCCGAGATGTAAGCACCTACAATGAGCAGTTCTTC; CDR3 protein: CASSRDVSTYNEQFF
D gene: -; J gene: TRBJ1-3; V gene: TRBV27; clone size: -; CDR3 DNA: TGTGCCAGCAGTTCCGGGACCGGAAACACCATATATTTT; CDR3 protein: CASSSGTGNTIYF
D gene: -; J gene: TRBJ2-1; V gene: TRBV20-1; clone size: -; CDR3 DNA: TGCAGTGCCCTTAACAACACAGGTCTACGCTCCTACAATGAGCAGTTCTTC; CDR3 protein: CSALNNTGLRSYNEQFF
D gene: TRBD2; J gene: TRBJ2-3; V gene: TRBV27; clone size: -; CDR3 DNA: TGTGCCAGCTCCCTCCTCGGACGGGGGGCAGATACGCAGTATTTT; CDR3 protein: CASSLLGRGADTQYF
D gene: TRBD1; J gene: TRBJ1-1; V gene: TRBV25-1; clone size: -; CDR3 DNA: TGTGCCAGCAGGCCAACAGGGGATGGGCCCCCTGAAGCTTTCTTT; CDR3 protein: CASRPTGDGPPEAFF
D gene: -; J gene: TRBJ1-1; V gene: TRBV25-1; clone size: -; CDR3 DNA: TGTGCCAGCAGTGGGGGACCTCGGGGCACTGAGGCTTTCTTT; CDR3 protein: CASSGGPRGTEAFF
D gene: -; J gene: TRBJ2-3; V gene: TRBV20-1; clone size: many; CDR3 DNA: TGCAGTGCTAGAGATGACTTCCGGGGTCACCTAGATACGCAGTATTTT; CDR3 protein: CSARDDFRGHLDTQYF
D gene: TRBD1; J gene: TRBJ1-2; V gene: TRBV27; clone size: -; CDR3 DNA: TGTGCCAGCAGTGGACTGCGGGACAGGGAGGATGGCTACACCTTC; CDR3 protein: CASSGLRDREDGYTF
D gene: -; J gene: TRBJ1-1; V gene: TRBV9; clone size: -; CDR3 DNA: TGTGCCAGCAGCCCTTCGACGCCGCCCATGAACACTGAAGCTTTCTTT; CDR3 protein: CASSPSTPPMNTEAFF
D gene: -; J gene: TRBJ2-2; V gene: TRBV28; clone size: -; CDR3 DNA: TGTGCCAGCAGTTTATCCCCAGGGATGAGGACCGGGGAGCTGTTTTTT; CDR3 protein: CASSLSPGMRTGELFF
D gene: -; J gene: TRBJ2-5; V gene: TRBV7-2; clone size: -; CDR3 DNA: TGTGCCAGCAGCTTAGCCTTGAGTGAGACCCAGTACTTC; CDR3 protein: CASSLALSETQYF
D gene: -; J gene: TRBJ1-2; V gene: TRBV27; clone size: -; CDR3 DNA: TGTGCCAGCAGTAGGGGCGCTTGGGGCTACACCTTC; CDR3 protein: CASSRGAWGYTF
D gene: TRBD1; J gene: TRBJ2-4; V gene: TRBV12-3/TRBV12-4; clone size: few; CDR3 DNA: TGTGCCAGCAGTCGACAGGGGGAAAACATTCAGTACTTC; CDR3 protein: CASSRQGENIQYF
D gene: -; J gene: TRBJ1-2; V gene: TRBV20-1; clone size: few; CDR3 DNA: TGCAGTGCTAGAGATGATTTAGGGTCACGTAACTATGGCTACACCTTC; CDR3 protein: CSARDDLGSRNYGYTF
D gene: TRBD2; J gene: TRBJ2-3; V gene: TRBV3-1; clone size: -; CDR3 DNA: TGTGCTAGCAGCCAAGATACAGCGGGGACGGATACGCAGTATTTT; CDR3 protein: CASSQDTAGTDTQYF